The clone carrying this T cell receptor beta chain came up many times. The antigen is not known. This entry is derived from a study of spatial heterogeneity in lung cancer. For the study at large: Tumor regions showed TCR transcript counts that correlated strongly with a T cell module score from matched bulk RNA-seq. The study's findings and limits: Tumor mutation counts were tracked by expanded intratumoral alpha and beta TCR counts.

CDR3 length: 14 residues. Germline V gives CDR1 SGHVS, CDR2 FNYEAQ. Trimming took 4 bases from V and 1 from J, leaving 9 bases between them. TCRdb redid the calling of the 5' RACE reads with MiXCR, one entry per CDR3 protein. The data show 15,000 to 20,000 distinct CDR3 sequences, approximately 6.2% seen once. The time point was: sample taken at primary tumor resection. Sequencing covered unsorted whole RNA taken from tumor, nontumor lung or frozen PBMC. The sequence was collected from a male donor with early-stage non-small cell lung cancer. The specimen was lung tumor tissue, collected at surgery. The V call is TRBV7-6, the J call TRBJ2-3, with a weak D call TRBD2 (5 bases). The CDR3 protein is CASSSSGGTDTQYF. CDR3 bases: TGTGCCAGCAGCTCGTCCGGGGGCACAGATACGCAGTATTTT.